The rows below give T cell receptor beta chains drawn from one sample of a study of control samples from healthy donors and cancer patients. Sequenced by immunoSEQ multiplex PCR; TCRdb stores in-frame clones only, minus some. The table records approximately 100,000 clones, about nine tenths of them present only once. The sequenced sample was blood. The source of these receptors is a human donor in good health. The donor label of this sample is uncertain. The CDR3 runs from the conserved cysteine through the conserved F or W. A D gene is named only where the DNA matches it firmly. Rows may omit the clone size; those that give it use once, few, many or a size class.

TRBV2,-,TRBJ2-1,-,CASSRDSSSYNEQFF,TGTGCCAGCAGTAGGGACTCGAGCTCCTACAATGAGCAGTTCTTC
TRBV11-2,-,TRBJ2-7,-,CASSLDWVDSGEQYF,TGTGCCAGCAGCTTAGATTGGGTCGACTCGGGCGAGCAGTACTTC
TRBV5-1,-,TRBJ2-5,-,CASSLTEQETQYF,TGCGCCAGCAGCTTGACAGAACAAGAGACCCAGTACTTC
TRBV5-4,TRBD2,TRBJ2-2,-,CASSSGTIRTHGELFF,TGTGCCAGCAGCTCTGGGACTATCAGGACGCACGGGGAGCTGTTTTTT
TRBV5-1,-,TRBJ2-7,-,CASSFSESSYEQYF,TGCGCCAGCAGCTTTAGTGAGAGCTCCTACGAGCAGTACTTC
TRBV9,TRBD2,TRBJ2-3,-,CASSVAGGFADTQYF,TGTGCCAGCAGCGTAGCGGGGGGTTTCGCAGATACGCAGTATTTT
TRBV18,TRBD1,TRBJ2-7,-,CASSPGGTGKGEQYF,TGTGCCAGCTCACCCGGAGGGACAGGGAAGGGCGAGCAGTACTTC
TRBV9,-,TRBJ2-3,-,CASSRDTSTDTQYF,TGTGCCAGCAGCCGGGACACATCCACAGATACGCAGTATTTT
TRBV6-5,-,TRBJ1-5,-,CASTRDDNQPQHF,TGTGCCAGCACTCGGGATGACAATCAGCCCCAGCATTTT
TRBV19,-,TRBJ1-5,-,CASSSRQAGNQPQHF,TGTGCCAGTAGTTCCCGACAGGCCGGCAATCAGCCCCAGCATTTT
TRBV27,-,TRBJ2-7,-,CASSSGGEQYF,TGTGCCAGCAGTTCTGGGGGTGAGCAGTACTTC
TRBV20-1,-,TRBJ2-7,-,CSASTPSLIYEQYF,TGCAGTGCTAGTACGCCTTCCCTCATCTACGAGCAGTACTTC
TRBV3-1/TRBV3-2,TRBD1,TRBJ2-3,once,CASSQYRDRPQYF,TGTGCCAGCAGCCAATACCGGGACAGGCCCCAGTATTTT
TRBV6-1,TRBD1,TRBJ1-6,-,CASTNRDSNSPLHF,TGTGCCAGCACCAACCGGGACAGTAATTCACCCCTCCACTTT
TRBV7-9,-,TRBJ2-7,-,CASSPPDRVYEQYF,TGTGCCAGCAGCCCTCCCGACAGAGTCTACGAGCAGTACTTC
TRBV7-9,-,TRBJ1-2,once,CASSLADRDYGYTF,TGTGCCAGCAGCTTAGCCGACAGAGACTATGGCTACACCTTC
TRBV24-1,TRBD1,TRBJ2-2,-,CATSGTTGATGELFF,TGTGCCACCAGTGGAACGACAGGGGCCACCGGGGAGCTGTTTTTT
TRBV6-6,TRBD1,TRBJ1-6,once,CASSYYPQGAGSPLHF,TGTGCCAGCAGTTACTATCCCCAGGGGGCTGGGTCACCCCTCCACTTT
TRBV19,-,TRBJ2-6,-,CASSNRQRANVLTF,TGTGCCAGTAGTAATCGACAGAGGGCCAACGTCCTGACTTTC
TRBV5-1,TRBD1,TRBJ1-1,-,CASSRGQLNTEAFF,TGCGCCAGCAGCAGGGGACAGTTGAACACTGAAGCTTTCTTT
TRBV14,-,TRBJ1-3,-,CASSPMGNTIYF,TGTGCCAGCAGTCCCATGGGAAACACCATATATTTT
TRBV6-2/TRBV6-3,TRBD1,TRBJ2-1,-,CASSRQGNEQFF,TGTGCCAGCAGTAGACAGGGGAATGAGCAGTTCTTC
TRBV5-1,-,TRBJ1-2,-,CASSPGSPYGYTF,TGCGCCAGCAGTCCGGGATCCCCCTATGGCTACACCTTC
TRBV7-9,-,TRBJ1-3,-,CASMDGSGNTIYF,TGTGCCAGCATGGACGGCTCTGGAAACACCATATATTTT
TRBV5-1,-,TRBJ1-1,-,CASSLEGVGTEAFF,TGCGCCAGCAGCTTGGAGGGGGTAGGGACTGAAGCTTTCTTT
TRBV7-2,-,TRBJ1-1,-,CASSPGYTEAFF,TGTGCCAGCTCACCGGGTTACACTGAAGCTTTCTTT
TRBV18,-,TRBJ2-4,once,CASSPPGTVLAKNIQYF,TGTGCCAGCTCCCCCCCCGGGACGGTACTAGCCAAAAACATTCAGTACTTC
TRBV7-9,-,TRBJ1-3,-,CASSSAVGTIYF,TGTGCCAGCAGCTCGGCGGTGGGCACCATATATTTT
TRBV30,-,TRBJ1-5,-,CAWSGGGSTQHF,TGTGCCTGGAGTGGTGGGGGATCGACCCAGCATTTT
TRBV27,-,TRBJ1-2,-,CASSLGGPPGRMDGYTF,TGTGCCAGCAGTTTAGGTGGACCCCCTGGAAGGATGGATGGCTACACCTTC
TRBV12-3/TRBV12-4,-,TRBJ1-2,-,CASSLGQNYGYTF,TGTGCCAGCAGCCTGGGGCAGAACTATGGCTACACCTTC
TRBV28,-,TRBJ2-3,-,CASSGPRDTQYF,TGTGCCAGCAGTGGCCCGAGGGATACGCAGTATTTT
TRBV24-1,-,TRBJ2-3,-,CATSLGPDTQYF,TGTGCCACCAGTCTGGGGCCAGATACGCAGTATTTT
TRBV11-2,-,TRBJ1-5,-,CASSLDGADSNQPQHF,TGTGCCAGCAGCTTAGATGGAGCTGATAGCAATCAGCCCCAGCATTTT
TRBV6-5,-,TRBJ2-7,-,CASTGAGVYEQYF,TGTGCCAGCACGGGGGCAGGGGTCTACGAGCAGTACTTC
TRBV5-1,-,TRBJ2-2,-,CASSFIPDRETGELFF,TGCGCCAGCAGCTTTATCCCGGACAGAGAAACCGGGGAGCTGTTTTTT
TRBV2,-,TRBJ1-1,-,CASRAGVKSTEAFF,TGTGCCAGCAGAGCCGGGGTAAAGAGCACTGAAGCTTTCTTT
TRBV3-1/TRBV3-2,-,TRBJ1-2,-,CASSQRRGANYGYTF,TGTGCCAGCAGCCAAAGGAGGGGCGCTAACTATGGCTACACCTTC
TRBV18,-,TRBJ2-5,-,CASSPRTRAGSETQYF,TGTGCCAGCTCACCCAGGACAAGGGCGGGTAGTGAGACCCAGTACTTC
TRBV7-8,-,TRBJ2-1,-,CASSTMTGHNEQFF,TGTGCCAGCAGCACTATGACAGGACACAATGAGCAGTTCTTC
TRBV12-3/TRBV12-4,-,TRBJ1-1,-,CASSYSNTEAFF,TGTGCCAGCAGTTATTCGAACACTGAGGCTTTCTTT
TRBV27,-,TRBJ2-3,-,CASSKGHRTDTQYF,TGTGCCAGCAGTAAGGGACATCGCACAGATACGCAGTATTTT
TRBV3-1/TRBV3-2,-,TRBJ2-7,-,CASSKLSGGYEQYF,TGTGCCAGCTCCAAATTATCCGGGGGATACGAGCAGTACTTC
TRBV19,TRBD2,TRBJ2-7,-,CASSSGGGSYEQYF,TGTGCCAGTAGTTCCGGCGGGGGGTCCTACGAGCAGTACTTC
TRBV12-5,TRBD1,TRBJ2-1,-,CASGSGQGLTSEQFF,TGTGCTAGTGGTTCTGGACAGGGCCTAACGAGTGAGCAGTTCTTC
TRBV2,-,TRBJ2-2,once,CASSTWGGELFF,TGTGCCAGCAGTACTTGGGGCGGGGAGCTGTTTTTT